Following are 26 T cell receptor beta chains from one sample sequenced in a study of control samples from healthy donors and cancer patients (TCRdb year 2020). The library relied on the immunoSEQ multiplex PCR assay. The table comes from immuneACCESS by way of TCRdb, which keeps in-frame sequences with V and J called. Part of the clones is missing from these tables; in studies checked, under half for an unresolved V gene and the rest for unknown reasons. The sample table records around 170,000 clones; around 89% of these occur just once. The top ten clonotypes cover 1.2% to 1.5% of the sample. The sample comprised blood. Receptor source: a woman between 50 and 59 years old in good health.

The J gene is TRBJ2-7, the V gene TRBV11-2, with TRBD2 as a possible D gene (6 bases). Germline-derived CDR1 and CDR2 are SGHAT and FQNNGV. The CDR3 covers 14 residues. The ends were cut back, 2 bases at V and 9 bases at J, with 17 bases in the middle. For the CDR3, the DNA is TGTGCCAGCAGCTTACGTATATGGGAGGTTGGGCAGTACTTC. Encoded protein: CASSLRIWEVGQYF. The variable domain in full, with the rest retrieved from reference TRBV11-2 and TRBJ2-7, is EAGVAQSPRYKIIEKRQSVAFWCNPISGHATLYWYQQILGQGPKLLIQFQNNGVVDDSQLPKDRFSAERLKGVDSTLKIQPAKLEDSAVYLCASSLRIWEVGQYFGPGTRLTVT.

The V gene is TRBV6-5, the J gene TRBJ2-7, with D maybe TRBD1 (6 bases). The CDR3 covers 12 residues. The germline gives CDR1 MNHEY, CDR2 SVGAGI. The ends were cut back, 6 bases at V and 3 bases at J, with 9 bases in the middle. The CDR3 nucleotides read TGTGCCAGCAGCCGGACAGACTACGAGCAGTACTTC. Residues: CASSRTDYEQYF.

The J gene is TRBJ2-5, the V gene TRBV5-3; possible D gene TRBD1, 6 bases. TRBV5-3 is flagged as an ORF with uncertain function. Trimming shortened V by 5 bases and J by 7 bases, and 15 bases separated the two germline ends. The CDR3 is 13 amino acids. CDR3: CARSLPDSATQYF. CDR3 nucleotide sequence: TGTGCCAGAAGTCTCCCGGACAGCGCGACCCAGTACTTC.

This chain connects TRBV6-4 to TRBJ2-1; the match to TRBD2 covers 12 bases. Germline V gene sequence: CDR1 MRHNA, CDR2 SNTAGT. Germline trimming cut 3 bases from V and 4 bases from J; bases unmatched to any gene: 10. This CDR3 comprises 18 residues. In nucleotides, the CDR3 is TGTGCCAGCAGTGAAGGGGGAATGGGACTAGCGGGTTACAATGAGCAGTTCTTC. This codes for CASSEGGMGLAGYNEQFF.

The CDR3 coding sequence is TGTGCCAGCAGCCAAGATTCGCGGGAGAACATTCAGTACTTC. Protein sequence: CASSQDSRENIQYF. The J gene is TRBJ2-4, the V gene TRBV4-2; 7 nucleotides line up with TRBD2. Germline V gives CDR1 LGHNA, CDR2 YNFKEQ. Trimming removed 0 bases from V and 7 bases from J; junction bases left unmatched: 3. The CDR3 covers 14 residues.

The chain joins TRBV4-3 to TRBJ1-2; TRBD1 agrees at 7 bases. The CDR3 consists of 14 residues. Trimming cost V 4 bases and J 6 bases; bases outside gene matches: 8. CDR1 and CDR2 from the germline V gene are LGHNA and YSLEER. The CDR3 DNA follows: TGCGCCAGCAGCCGGGACAGCCTCGGGGATGGCTACACCTTC. This codes for CASSRDSLGDGYTF.

CDR3 sequence reads: CASSLWTGQDNQPQHF. In DNA, the CDR3 is TGTGCCAGCAGCTTGTGGACAGGGCAAGATAATCAGCCCCAGCATTTT. The chain employs TRBV5-4 and TRBJ1-5, with 8 bases that match TRBD1. Germline CDR1 SGHNT, CDR2 YYREEE (reference sequence). The CDR3 is 16 residues long. V was clipped by 1 base and J by 4 bases; unmatched bases: 7.

V and J are TRBV7-9 and TRBJ1-1; D gene unclear. V was shortened by 2 bases and J by 1 base, with 2 bases between the two germline ends. CDR3 length: 12 amino acids. Germline values: CDR1 SEHNR, CDR2 FQNEAQ (reference sequence). CDR3 in amino acids: CASSLSNTEAFF. CDR3 bases: TGTGCCAGCAGCTTATCGAACACTGAAGCTTTCTTT.

This clone appeared a few times. This chain links TRBV5-6 with TRBJ1-2, with 9 bases lining up with TRBD1. After removal of 4 bases from V and 4 bases from J, the junction contained 5 bases not matched to a gene. Germline CDR1 is SGHDT and CDR2 is YYEEEE. CDR3 length: 14 residues. The CDR3 is CASSRRDRAYGYTF. As DNA, the CDR3 is TGTGCCAGCAGCAGAAGGGACAGGGCCTATGGCTACACCTTC.

The gene calls are TRBV11-2 and TRBJ2-5; either TRBD1 or TRBD2 may supply D (5 bases each). Germline assignment: CDR1 SGHAT and CDR2 FQNNGV. This CDR3 contains 13 residues. Between the trimmed V and J ends, which lost 5 bases and 5 bases, there was a span of 12 bases. The CDR3: CASSGAGWETQYF. Here the CDR3 DNA reads TGTGCCAGCAGCGGGGCGGGTTGGGAGACCCAGTACTTC. Supplemented by reference TRBV11-2 and TRBJ2-5, the full variable domain reads EAGVAQSPRYKIIEKRQSVAFWCNPISGHATLYWYQQILGQGPKLLIQFQNNGVVDDSQLPKDRFSAERLKGVDSTLKIQPAKLEDSAVYLCASSGAGWETQYFGPGTRLLVL.

The chain recombines TRBV4-1 with TRBJ1-2; D is uncertain. The CDR3 spans 18 residues. The V end lost 0 bases, the J end lost 3 bases, and 20 bases lay between the germline ends. The germline V gene has CDR1 MGHRA and CDR2 YSYEKL. CDR3 DNA: TGCGCCAGCAGCCAAGATGAACAGCGGGCTAGGCGGGACTATGGCTACACCTTC. As protein: CASSQDEQRARRDYGYTF.

The rearrangement links TRBV28 to TRBJ1-1; D gene unclear. Trimming pared 6 bases from V and 0 bases from J, leaving 14 bases between. The germline CDR1 and CDR2 sequences are MDHEN and SYDVKM. The CDR3 is 15 amino acids. The CDR3 spells CASSSTLRVNTEAFF. Written as DNA, the CDR3 is TGTGCCAGCAGCTCTACCCTCCGGGTGAACACTGAAGCTTTCTTT.

The chain is built from TRBV4-3 and TRBJ2-2; the match to TRBD2 covers 9 bases. Losses at the gene ends were 4 bases for V and 6 bases for J; bases not matched to a gene: 9. CDR1 LGHNA and CDR2 YSLEER come from the germline V gene. This CDR3 has 16 residues. DNA for the CDR3: TGCGCCAGCAGCCCCCGGGGTAGCGGGGGACCCGGGGAGCTGTTTTTT. This translates into CASSPRGSGGPGELFF.

The chain has TRBV5-8 and TRBJ2-3; TRBD1 matches at 9 bases. Germline V gives CDR1 SGHTS, CDR2 YDEGEE. The CDR3 loop spans 14 amino acids. V gave up 4 bases and J gave up 6 bases; unmatched junction bases: 6. This CDR3 is CASSLDRGRDTQYF. CDR3 coding DNA: TGTGCCAGCAGCCTGGACAGGGGTCGGGATACGCAGTATTTT.

The chain uses TRBV7-9 and TRBJ2-4, with 8 bases fitting TRBD1. The germline gives CDR1 SEHNR, CDR2 FQNEAQ (reference sequence). The trim removed 6 bases at V and 8 bases at J, leaving 6 bases unmatched. CDR3 size: 13 residues. CDR3 nucleotides: TGTGCCAGCAGTCCGACAGGGGCAGACATTCAGTACTTC. Amino acid sequence: CASSPTGADIQYF.

The chain links TRBV5-1 to TRBJ1-2, with D hard to call. Per germline, CDR1 SGHRS and CDR2 YFSETQ. The CDR3 spans 13 residues. V lost 7 bases and J lost 0, with 10 bases in between. The CDR3 DNA reads as TGCGCCAGCCGAGTCGAAGCTAACTATGGCTACACCTTC. It encodes CASRVEANYGYTF.

The chain employs TRBV28 and TRBJ1-2, with TRBD1 matching 7 bases. With V trimmed by 5 bases and J by 3 bases, 12 bases remained unmatched. The length of the CDR3 is 16 residues. Germline V gene sequence: CDR1 MDHEN, CDR2 SYDVKM. The CDR3 bases are TGTGCCAGCAGTGACCCGGGGGACAGCCGATACTATGGCTACACCTTC. Its protein is CASSDPGDSRYYGYTF.

This clone was detected a few times. The chain recombines TRBV5-6 with TRBJ1-6, with TRBD1 as a possible D gene (5 bases). Trimming removed 0 bases from V and 3 bases from J, with 10 bases in between. Looked up from germline, CDR1 is SGHDT and CDR2 is YYEEEE. CDR3 length equals 16 residues. CDR3 nucleotide sequence: TGTGCCAGCAGCTTGGGGGCGGGGGGCTATAATTCACCCCTCCACTTT. As protein: CASSLGAGGYNSPLHF.

This chain connects TRBV24-1 to TRBJ1-1, with D perhaps matching TRBD1 (6 bases). Germline-derived CDR1 and CDR2 are KGHDR and SFDVKD. The CDR3 is 15 residues long. V was shortened by 7 bases and J by 1 base, with 15 bases between the two germline ends. CDR3 amino acids: CATRARQGRNTEAFF. The CDR3 coding sequence is TGTGCCACCAGGGCCAGGCAGGGGAGGAACACTGAAGCTTTCTTT.

The CDR3, as DNA: TGTGCCAGCAGTGGAGTTGACAGGGGGGTTAACTATGGCTACACCTTC. Translated, it gives CASSGVDRGVNYGYTF. J is TRBJ1-2 and V is TRBV2; 9 bases fit TRBD1. The germline V gene has CDR1 SNHLY and CDR2 FYNNEI. The CDR3 contains 16 residues. Trimming removed 4 bases from V and 1 base from J; junction bases left unmatched: 7. The full variable domain, completed using reference TRBV2 and TRBJ1-2, is EPEVTQTPSHQVTQMGQEVILRCVPISNHLYFYWYRQILGQKVEFLVSFYNNEISEKSEIFDDQFSVERPDGSNFTLKIRSTKLEDSAMYFCASSGVDRGVNYGYTFGSGTRLTVV.

This sequence joins TRBV11-2 and TRBJ1-1; no clear D gene. V dropped 8 bases and J dropped 0 bases, with 16 bases sitting between them. The germline gives CDR1 SGHAT, CDR2 FQNNGV. CDR3 length equals 15 residues. CDR3 bases: TGTGCCAGCTGTTCCGTCCGGCTGGTGAACACTGAAGCTTTCTTT. Translated, it gives CASCSVRLVNTEAFF. Combining the CDR3 with reference TRBV11-2 and TRBJ1-1 gives the whole variable domain EAGVAQSPRYKIIEKRQSVAFWCNPISGHATLYWYQQILGQGPKLLIQFQNNGVVDDSQLPKDRFSAERLKGVDSTLKIQPAKLEDSAVYLCASCSVRLVNTEAFFGQGTRLTVV.

The rearrangement joins TRBV9 to TRBJ2-1; 7 bases line up with TRBD2. Looked up from germline, CDR1 is SGDLS and CDR2 is YYNGEE. The CDR3 is 16 residues long. J gave up 0 bases and V 3 bases, and 6 bases lay outside the gene matches. CDR3 region: CASSDLPSGSYNEQFF. CDR3 DNA sequence: TGTGCCAGCAGCGACCTTCCTAGCGGCTCCTACAATGAGCAGTTCTTC.

V usage is TRBV28 and J usage is TRBJ1-6; TRBD1 is a possible D gene (5 bases). The CDR3 runs to 16 residues. Germline V CDR1 and CDR2: MDHEN, SYDVKM. V was clipped by 1 base and J by 10 bases, with 17 bases between them. The CDR3, as DNA: TGTGCCAGCAGTTTATCCGGTTCAGGGCGGGAATCACCCCTCCACTTT. As protein: CASSLSGSGRESPLHF.

In this sample, this clone turned up once. This chain uses TRBV9 with TRBJ2-7; D is undetermined. The V end lost 1 base, the J end lost 0 bases, and 11 bases lay between the germline ends. The CDR3 contains 15 residues. Germline loops: CDR1 SGDLS, CDR2 YYNGEE. The CDR3 sequence is CASSVSQLNSYEQYF. CDR3 DNA: TGTGCCAGCAGCGTATCGCAGTTAAACTCCTACGAGCAGTACTTC.

This chain links TRBV29-1 with TRBJ1-1; weak D call: TRBD1 (5 bases). V was shortened by 7 bases and J by 6 bases, with 9 bases between the two germline ends. The CDR3 totals 10 residues. In germline, CDR1 is SQVTM, CDR2 ANQGSEA. The DNA of the CDR3 is TGCAGCGCCCGGGACGCTGAAGCTTTCTTT. Translating gives CSARDAEAFF.

The chain is built from TRBV24-1 and TRBJ1-2; TRBD1 matches at 7 bases. Germline V lookup: CDR1 KGHDR, CDR2 SFDVKD. This CDR3 has 16 amino acids. With V trimmed by 4 bases and J by 8 bases, 15 bases remained unmatched. CDR3 region: CATSDKNTGVLGGYTF. In DNA, the CDR3 is TGTGCCACCAGTGACAAAAACACAGGGGTCCTTGGGGGCTACACCTTC.